A single sample is the source of the 3 T cell receptor beta chains below, sequenced in a study of identical twins (dated by TCRdb to 2015 to 2016). Libraries came from 5' RACE. The sequencer was an Illumina HiSeq 2000. The public reads were reanalyzed by TCRdb: fastp trimming at Q25, MiXCR alignment, in-frame beta chains only. Each record represents a unique CDR3 protein, reported with the most common genes and DNA among its rows. The sample yields 550,000 to 800,000 distinct CDR3 sequences; around 7.4% were counted once. The biggest ten clones account for less than 2% of the sample. These data also formed part of another study, on yellow fever vaccine responses in identical twins.

Sequencing was carried out using PBMCs. These receptors were obtained from a woman aged 18-35 years in good health.

This clonotype has only a few counts. The chain has TRBV20-1 and TRBJ2-6, with TRBD1 identical over 9 bases. V dropped 3 bases and J dropped 3; count of bases not matched to a gene: 3. The CDR3 runs to 15 residues. Per the germline V gene, CDR1 is DFQATT and CDR2 is SNEGSKA (reference sequence). The CDR3 loop reads CSARGQGSGANVLTF. The DNA of the CDR3 is TGCAGTGCTAGGGGACAGGGTAGTGGGGCCAACGTCCTGACTTTC.

Many counts were recorded for this clonotype. CDR3 residues: CASSVVAGGYNEQFF. The CDR3 DNA follows: TGTGCCAGCAGCGTAGTAGCGGGGGGGTACAATGAGCAGTTCTTC. The rearrangement links TRBV9 to TRBJ2-1; 11 bases map to TRBD2. V shed 0 bases, J shed 4 bases, and the junction held 0 bases outside the gene matches. Germline-derived CDR1 and CDR2 are SGDLS and YYNGEE. The CDR3 spans 15 residues.

This clonotype was seen many times. The chain combines TRBV5-1 with TRBJ2-3, with D perhaps given as TRBD1 or TRBD2 (6 bases each). The V gene's germline CDR1 is SGHRS and CDR2 YFSETQ. CDR3 length: 18 residues. The V and J ends lost 0 bases and 1 base respectively, with 18 bases between them. This CDR3 is CASSLDPIAGGRTDTQYF. CDR3 coding DNA: TGCGCCAGCAGCTTGGACCCCATAGCTGGGGGGCGCACAGATACGCAGTATTTT.